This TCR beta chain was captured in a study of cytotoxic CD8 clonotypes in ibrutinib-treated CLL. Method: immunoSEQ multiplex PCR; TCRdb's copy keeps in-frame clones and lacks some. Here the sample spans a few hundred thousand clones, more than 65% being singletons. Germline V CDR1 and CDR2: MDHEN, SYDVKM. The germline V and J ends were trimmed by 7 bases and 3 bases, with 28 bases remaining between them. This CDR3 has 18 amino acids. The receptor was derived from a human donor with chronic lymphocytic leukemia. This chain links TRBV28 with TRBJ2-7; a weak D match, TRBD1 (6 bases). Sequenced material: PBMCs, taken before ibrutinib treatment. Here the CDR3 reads CASNQAGTRPERFYEQYF. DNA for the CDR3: TGTGCCAGCAACCAAGCCGGGACAAGGCCCGAAAGATTCTACGAGCAGTACTTC.